This T cell receptor (beta chain) was identified during a study of T cell repertoires in cytomegalovirus infection. On the study more broadly: It was recently identified HLA-C-restricted and well-studied HLA-B-restricted CMV epitopes that the study used. Indications of both CMV infection and matching HLA type were provided by public TCR beta signatures.

In the case of this clonotype: Its antigen is currently unknown.

V lost 2 bases and J lost 4; bases outside the gene matches: 4. Germline-derived CDR1 and CDR2 are DFQATT and SNEGSKA (reference sequence). CDR3 length equals 14 residues. General observations from the study: There were HLA-C-restricted CMV-specific TCR beta clonotypes dominating the ex vivo response.

TCRdb independently ran MiXCR on the reads; one entry per CDR3 protein. Among under 850,000 distinct CDR3 sequences listed, 30% to 35% were seen once. The chain recombines TRBV20-1 with TRBJ2-3; 9 positions agree with TRBD2. This specimen consisted of cultured PBMCs, obtained from culture after CMV antigen stimulation. This receptor was taken from a human donor in good health (CMV status not recorded). Some clones in this sample may be carry-over from other donors' samples. The CDR3: CSARNVAGADTQYF. Here the CDR3 DNA reads TGCAGTGCTAGAAACGTAGCGGGGGCAGATACGCAGTATTTT.